The 24 T cell receptor beta chains given below trace back to one sample, sequenced in a study of shared clonotypes between healthy human individuals. Method: immunoSEQ multiplex PCR; TCRdb's copy keeps in-frame clones and lacks some. Of some 2,100,000 clones listed, around 95% are singletons. Sequencing input: naive CD4+ T cells sorted from blood. Indicated subset: CD45RA+ positively selected. These receptor sequences come from a man in his late teens or twenties in good health.

The V gene is TRBV6-5, the J gene TRBJ2-5; possible D gene TRBD1, 6 bases. V shed 2 bases and J shed 3 bases, with 13 bases lying between them. CDR3 length equals 15 residues. Germline V gives CDR1 MNHEY, CDR2 SVGAGI. The CDR3 nucleotides are TGTGCCAGCAGTTACACAGGGTTACGTGAAGAGACCCAGTACTTC. Its translation is CASSYTGLREETQYF.

The chain recombines TRBV28 with TRBJ1-2, with TRBD1 identical over 11 bases. The CDR3 has 14 residues. Trimming cost V 6 bases and J 2 bases; bases outside gene matches: 2. The V gene's germline CDR1 is MDHEN and CDR2 SYDVKM. CDR3 sequence reads: CASRGQGGNYGYTF. In DNA, the CDR3 is TGTGCCAGCAGGGGACAGGGGGGCAACTATGGCTACACCTTC.

This rearrangement joins TRBV5-1 to TRBJ2-1; 8 nucleotides align to TRBD2. Germline lookup yields CDR1 SGHRS and CDR2 YFSETQ. The CDR3 length is 16 residues. V shed 0 bases, J shed 5 bases, and the junction held 7 bases outside the gene matches. The CDR3 loop reads CASSLAPSGSDNEQFF. The CDR3 bases are TGCGCCAGCAGCTTGGCCCCAAGCGGGAGCGACAATGAGCAGTTCTTC.

The V gene is TRBV2, the J gene TRBJ2-6; no firm D call. Per the germline V gene, CDR1 is SNHLY and CDR2 is FYNNEI. V was trimmed by 6 bases and J by 0 bases, leaving 9 bases between them. The CDR3 has 15 residues. CDR3 sequence reads: CASRIHDSGANVLTF. In nucleotides, the CDR3 is TGTGCCAGCAGGATACACGACTCTGGGGCCAACGTCCTGACTTTC.

In this sample, this clone turned up once. This chain links TRBV6-1 with TRBJ2-3; 9 positions match TRBD2. The CDR3 consists of 17 residues. J was trimmed by 8 bases and V by 0 bases; bases with no gene match: 12. Germline V gene sequence: CDR1 MNHNS, CDR2 SASEGT. This CDR3 reads CASSEAGERGVLPTQYF. CDR3 bases: TGTGCCAGCAGTGAAGCGGGGGAGCGGGGGGTTCTTCCTACGCAGTATTTT.

This chain connects TRBV6-6 to TRBJ2-7; no clear D. V was cut by 5 bases and J by 2 bases, with 10 bases left in between. CDR3 length: 13 residues. Germline CDR1 is MNHNY and CDR2 is SVGAGI (reference sequence). CDR3 sequence: CASSPAATYEQYF. In DNA, the CDR3 is TGTGCCAGCAGTCCGGCAGCTACCTACGAGCAGTACTTC.

V and J are TRBV19 and TRBJ1-2; 7 bases match TRBD1. The CDR3 is 14 amino acids. Trimming removed 9 bases from V and 0 bases from J; junction bases left unmatched: 7. Germline CDR1 LNHDA, CDR2 SQIVND (reference sequence). The CDR3 DNA is TGTGCCAGCCTACAGGGGCAATCTAACTATGGCTACACCTTC. Translating it yields CASLQGQSNYGYTF.

V usage is TRBV7-6 and J usage is TRBJ2-6; 9 bases match TRBD1. CDR3 length: 17 residues. The germline gives CDR1 SGHVS, CDR2 FNYEAQ. Trimming removed 1 base from V and 2 bases from J; junction bases left unmatched: 3. The chain's CDR3 is CASSLDDRGAGANVLTF. CDR3 nucleotides: TGTGCCAGCAGCTTAGACGACAGGGGGGCTGGGGCCAACGTCCTGACTTTC.

The CDR3: CASSPPGREAPEQYF. CDR3 DNA sequence: TGTGCCAGCAGCCCTCCCGGGCGGGAGGCCCCCGAGCAGTACTTC. The chain couples TRBV6-5 to TRBJ2-7, with 8 bases fitting TRBD2. The CDR3 contains 15 residues. With V trimmed by 6 bases and J by 6 bases, 13 bases remained unmatched. CDR1 is MNHEY and CDR2 is SVGAGI in the germline V gene.

A note on this clone: This sample also contains other DNA sequences that code for the same CDR3. V gene TRBV18 combines with J gene TRBJ2-7; tentatively, D is TRBD1 or TRBD2 (5 bases each). Trimming shortened V by 6 bases and J by 4 bases, and 16 bases separated the two germline ends. The CDR3 sequence is 14 residues long. The V gene's germline CDR1 is KGHSH and CDR2 LQKENI. CDR3 DNA sequence: TGTGCCAGCTCGTTAGGGCAGGGCGGGTACGAGCAGTACTTC. Protein: CASSLGQGGYEQYF.

The rearrangement links TRBV10-3 to TRBJ2-4, with a possible D match to TRBD2 (7 bases). V was clipped by 2 bases and J by 8 bases, with 22 bases between them. In germline, CDR1 is ENHRY, CDR2 SYGVKD. CDR3 length: 17 residues. CDR3 bases: TGTGCCATCAGTGAGGGCGGGGGCTCCCCAAAAACGGACATTCAGTACTTC. Encoded protein: CAISEGGGSPKTDIQYF.

V gene TRBV4-1 combines with J gene TRBJ1-4; D may be TRBD1 (6 bases). The germline V gene encodes CDR1 MGHRA and CDR2 YSYEKL. This CDR3 has 17 residues. V was cut by 4 bases and J by 3 bases, with 18 bases left in between. CDR3 protein: CASSPRGGGRPNEKLFF. The CDR3 DNA reads as TGCGCCAGCAGCCCTCGCGGTGGGGGGCGTCCTAATGAAAAACTGTTTTTT.

The chain is built from TRBV18 and TRBJ2-5; 13 nucleotides match TRBD2. CDR3 length: 17 residues. V dropped 2 bases and J dropped 4; count of bases not matched to a gene: 7. Germline loops: CDR1 KGHSH, CDR2 LQKENI. CDR3 coding DNA: TGTGCCAGCTCACCATTCCGGACTAGCGGGAGTGTAGAGACCCAGTACTTC. It yields the protein CASSPFRTSGSVETQYF.

This chain uses TRBV27 with TRBJ2-7; D might be TRBD1 or TRBD2, each matching 5 bases. Germline CDR1 MNHEY, CDR2 SMNVEV (reference sequence). The CDR3 has 13 residues. The V end was cut by 4 bases, the J end by 5 bases, with 12 bases between. The DNA for the CDR3 is TGTGCCAGCAGTTCGTGGGGGTACGACGAGCAGTACTTC. This encodes CASSSWGYDEQYF.

Points on this clone: Distinct nucleotide sequences in the sample also encode this CDR3. The chain recombines TRBV10-3 with TRBJ2-3; D is uncertain. Germline V lookup: CDR1 ENHRY, CDR2 SYGVKD. V gave up 3 bases and J gave up 6 bases, with 4 bases separating them. This CDR3 is built from 11 residues. The CDR3 nucleotides read TGTGCCATCAGTGAAGGTGATACGCAGTATTTT. Residues: CAISEGDTQYF.

The rearrangement uses TRBV5-1 and TRBJ1-1; TRBD1 aligns across 7 bases. The J segment lost 1 base and the V segment lost 5 bases, leaving 5 bases of the junction unmatched. The germline CDR1 and CDR2 sequences are SGHRS and YFSETQ. CDR3 length: 14 residues. CDR3 residues: CASSKTGQNTEAFF. Written as DNA, the CDR3 is TGCGCCAGCAGTAAGACAGGGCAGAACACTGAAGCTTTCTTT.

The DNA of the CDR3 is TGTGCCAGCAGGACAGAGGGGGTAGAAAATCAGCCCCAGCATTTT. Translation: CASRTEGVENQPQHF. J is TRBJ1-5 and V is TRBV28, with a possible D match to TRBD1 (6 bases). Trimming removed 6 bases at V and 4 bases at J, with 16 bases between. The V gene's germline CDR1 is MDHEN and CDR2 SYDVKM. This CDR3 spans 15 amino acids.

The genes are TRBV10-3 and TRBJ1-1; D gene unclear. Germline CDR1 is ENHRY and CDR2 is SYGVKD. V lost 4 bases and J lost 1, with 10 bases in between. The CDR3 extends over 14 amino acids. CDR3 sequence: CAISGGPGNTEAFF. The CDR3 DNA reads as TGTGCCATCAGTGGGGGTCCAGGGAACACTGAAGCTTTCTTT.

This chain uses TRBV5-8 with TRBJ2-7; D possibly matches TRBD1 or TRBD2 (5 bases each). V lost 0 bases and J lost 6, with 10 bases in between. From germline, CDR1 is SGHTS and CDR2 YDEGEE. The CDR3 length is 13 residues. The DNA for the CDR3 is TGTGCCAGCAGCTTGGGGGGGTGGCGCGAGCAGTACTTC. As protein: CASSLGGWREQYF.

This sequence joins TRBV7-2 and TRBJ2-7; D not certain. The CDR3 loop spans 12 amino acids. Germline-derived CDR1 and CDR2 are SGHTA and FQGNSA. V gave up 5 bases and J gave up 3 bases, with 8 bases separating them. CDR3 residues: CASSRSGYEQYF. DNA of the CDR3: TGTGCCAGCAGCCGTTCGGGCTACGAGCAGTACTTC.

V gene TRBV11-2 combines with J gene TRBJ2-5; TRBD1 agrees at 8 bases. The germline V gene has CDR1 SGHAT and CDR2 FQNNGV. The CDR3 is 14 residues long. The trim removed 5 bases at V and 1 base at J, leaving 3 bases unmatched. The CDR3 loop reads CASSLTGGQETQYF. DNA of the CDR3: TGTGCCAGCAGCCTCACAGGGGGCCAAGAGACCCAGTACTTC.

In regard to this clone: At the DNA level, this CDR3 is encoded by other sequences in the same sample as well. The J gene is TRBJ1-4, the V gene TRBV7-6; 8 nucleotides line up with TRBD1. The germline V gene has CDR1 SGHVS and CDR2 FNYEAQ. The V segment lost 5 bases and the J segment 4 bases; nucleotides outside the gene matches: 3. The CDR3 is 14 amino acids. The CDR3 reads CASSRGQGNEKLFF. CDR3 bases: TGTGCCAGCAGCCGCGGACAGGGTAATGAAAAACTGTTTTTT. Together with reference TRBV7-6 and TRBJ1-4, the CDR3 gives the full variable domain: GAGVSQSPRYKVTKRGQDVALRCDPISGHVSLYWYRQALGQGPEFLTYFNYEAQQDKSGLPNDRFSAERPEGSISTLTIQRTEQRDSAMYRCASSRGQGNEKLFFGSGTQLSVL.

This chain connects TRBV6-6 to TRBJ2-1; D tentatively fits TRBD1 or TRBD2 (6 bases each). Trimming stripped 2 bases from V and 9 bases from J, with 17 bases between. From germline, CDR1 is MNHNY and CDR2 SVGAGI (reference sequence). There are 15 residues in the CDR3. The CDR3: CASSYAGQISIEQFF. DNA of the CDR3: TGTGCCAGCAGTTACGCGGGACAAATAAGTATTGAGCAGTTCTTC.

The chain employs TRBV5-4 and TRBJ1-2, with D possibly matching TRBD1 (5 bases). V dropped 6 bases and J dropped 10 bases, with 16 bases sitting between them. This CDR3 has 12 amino acids. Germline lookup yields CDR1 SGHNT and CDR2 YYREEE (reference sequence). The CDR3 sequence is CASISYGGVYTF. In DNA, the CDR3 is TGTGCCAGCATATCATATGGGGGTGTCTACACCTTC.